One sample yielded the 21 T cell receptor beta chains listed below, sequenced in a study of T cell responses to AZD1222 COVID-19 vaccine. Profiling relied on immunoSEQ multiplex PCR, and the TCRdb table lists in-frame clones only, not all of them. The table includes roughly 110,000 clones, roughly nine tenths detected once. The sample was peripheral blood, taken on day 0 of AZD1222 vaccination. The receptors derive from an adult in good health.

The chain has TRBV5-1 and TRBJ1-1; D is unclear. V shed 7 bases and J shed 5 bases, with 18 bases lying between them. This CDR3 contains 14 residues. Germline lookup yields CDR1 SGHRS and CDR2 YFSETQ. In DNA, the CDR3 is TGCGCCAGCCGTTTGTCTCCGGGATCAACTGAAGCTTTCTTT. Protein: CASRLSPGSTEAFF.

The CDR3: CASSLAVDRGVTQYF. The CDR3, as DNA: TGCGCCAGCAGCTTGGCCGTGGACAGGGGAGTGACCCAGTACTTC. This chain links TRBV5-1 with TRBJ2-5; TRBD1 matches at 9 bases. The V gene's germline CDR1 is SGHRS and CDR2 YFSETQ. This CDR3 has 15 residues. V trimming: 0 bases; J trimming: 7 bases; junction bases outside the gene matches: 7.

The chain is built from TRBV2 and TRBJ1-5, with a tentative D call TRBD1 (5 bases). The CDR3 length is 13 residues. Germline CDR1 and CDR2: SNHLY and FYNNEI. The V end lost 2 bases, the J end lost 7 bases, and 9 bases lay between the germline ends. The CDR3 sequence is CASSENGDQPQHF. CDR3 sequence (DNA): TGTGCCAGCAGTGAAAACGGGGACCAGCCCCAGCATTTT.

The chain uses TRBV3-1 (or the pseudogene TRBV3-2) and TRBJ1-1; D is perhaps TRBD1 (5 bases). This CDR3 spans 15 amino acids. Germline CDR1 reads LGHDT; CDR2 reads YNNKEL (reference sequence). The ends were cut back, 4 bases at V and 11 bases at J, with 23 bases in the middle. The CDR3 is CASSPRSPGTLMAFF. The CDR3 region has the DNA TGTGCCAGCAGCCCCCGATCTCCGGGGACCCTGATGGCTTTCTTT.

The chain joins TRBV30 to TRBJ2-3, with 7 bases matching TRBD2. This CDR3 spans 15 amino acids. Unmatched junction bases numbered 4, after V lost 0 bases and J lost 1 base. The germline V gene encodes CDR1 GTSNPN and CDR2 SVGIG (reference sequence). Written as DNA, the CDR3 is TGTGCCTGGAGTGTTGGTCTAGCGGGCACAGATACGCAGTATTTT. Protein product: CAWSVGLAGTDTQYF. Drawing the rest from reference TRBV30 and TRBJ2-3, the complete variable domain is SQTIHQWPATLVQPVGSPLSLECTVEGTSNPNLYWYRQAAGRGLQLLFYSVGIGQISSEVPQNLSASRPQDRQFILSSKKLLLSDSGFYLCAWSVGLAGTDTQYFGPGTRLTVL.

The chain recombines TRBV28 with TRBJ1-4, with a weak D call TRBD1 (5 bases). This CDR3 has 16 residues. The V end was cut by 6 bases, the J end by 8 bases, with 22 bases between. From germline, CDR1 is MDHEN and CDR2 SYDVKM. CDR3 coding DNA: TGTGCCAGCAGGTCGAGACCGGGACTGCTGGAAGAAAAACTGTTTTTT. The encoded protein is CASRSRPGLLEEKLFF. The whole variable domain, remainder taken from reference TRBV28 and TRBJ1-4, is DVKVTQSSRYLVKRTGEKVFLECVQDMDHENMFWYRQDPGLGLRLIYFSYDVKMKEKGDIPEGYSVSREKKERFSLILESASTNQTSMYLCASRSRPGLLEEKLFFGSGTQLSVL.

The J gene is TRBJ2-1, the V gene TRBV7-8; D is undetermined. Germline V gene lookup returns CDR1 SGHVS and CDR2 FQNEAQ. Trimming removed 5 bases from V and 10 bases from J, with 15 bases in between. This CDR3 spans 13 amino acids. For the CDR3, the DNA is TGTGCCAGCAGCACACCTCCATCCGGGGAGCAGTTCTTC. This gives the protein CASSTPPSGEQFF. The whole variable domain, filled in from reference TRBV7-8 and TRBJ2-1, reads GAGVSQSPRYKVAKRGQDVALRCDPISGHVSLFWYQQALGQGPEFLTYFQNEAQLDKSGLPSDRFFAERPEGSVSTLKIQRTQQEDSAVYLCASSTPPSGEQFFGPGTRLTVL.

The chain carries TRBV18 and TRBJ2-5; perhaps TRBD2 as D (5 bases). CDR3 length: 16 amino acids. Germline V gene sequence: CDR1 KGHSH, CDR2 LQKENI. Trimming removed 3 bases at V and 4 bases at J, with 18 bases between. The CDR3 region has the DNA TGTGCCAGCTCACCGACTACAGACACTCCAGCAGAGACCCAGTACTTC. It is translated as CASSPTTDTPAETQYF.

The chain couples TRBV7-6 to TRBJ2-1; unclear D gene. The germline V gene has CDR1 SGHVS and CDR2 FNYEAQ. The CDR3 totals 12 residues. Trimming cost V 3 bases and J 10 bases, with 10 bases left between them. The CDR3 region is CASSFRPEEQFF. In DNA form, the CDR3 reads TGTGCCAGCAGCTTCCGACCCGAAGAGCAGTTCTTC.

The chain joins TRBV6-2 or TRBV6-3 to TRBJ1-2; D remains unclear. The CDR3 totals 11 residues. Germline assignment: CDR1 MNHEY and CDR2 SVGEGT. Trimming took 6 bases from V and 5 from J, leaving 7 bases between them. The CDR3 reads CASSHPYGYTF. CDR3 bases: TGTGCCAGCAGCCATCCGTATGGCTACACCTTC.

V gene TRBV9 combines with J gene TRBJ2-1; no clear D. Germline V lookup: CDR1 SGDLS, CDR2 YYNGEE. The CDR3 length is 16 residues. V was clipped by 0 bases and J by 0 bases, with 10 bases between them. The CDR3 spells CASSVEPRSSYNEQFF. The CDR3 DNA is TGTGCCAGCAGCGTAGAACCCCGGAGCTCCTACAATGAGCAGTTCTTC.

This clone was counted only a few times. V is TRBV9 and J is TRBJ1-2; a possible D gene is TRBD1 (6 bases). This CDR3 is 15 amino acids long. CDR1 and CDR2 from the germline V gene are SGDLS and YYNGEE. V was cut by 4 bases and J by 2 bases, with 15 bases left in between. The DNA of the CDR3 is TGTGCCAGCAGCCCGGAGGGGGTTCTCAACTATGGCTACACCTTC. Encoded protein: CASSPEGVLNYGYTF.

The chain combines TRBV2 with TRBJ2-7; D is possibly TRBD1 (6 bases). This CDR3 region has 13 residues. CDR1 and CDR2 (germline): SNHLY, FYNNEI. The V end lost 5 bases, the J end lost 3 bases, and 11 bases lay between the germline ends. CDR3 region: CASSTRTDYEQYF. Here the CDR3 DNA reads TGTGCCAGCAGTACAAGGACAGACTACGAGCAGTACTTC.

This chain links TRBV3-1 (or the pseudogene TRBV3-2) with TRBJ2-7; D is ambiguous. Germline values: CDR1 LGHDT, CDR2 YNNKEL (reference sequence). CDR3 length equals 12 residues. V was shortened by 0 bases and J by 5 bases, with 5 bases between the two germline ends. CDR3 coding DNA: TGTGCCAGCAGCCAAGATGGCCACGAGCAGTACTTC. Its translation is CASSQDGHEQYF.

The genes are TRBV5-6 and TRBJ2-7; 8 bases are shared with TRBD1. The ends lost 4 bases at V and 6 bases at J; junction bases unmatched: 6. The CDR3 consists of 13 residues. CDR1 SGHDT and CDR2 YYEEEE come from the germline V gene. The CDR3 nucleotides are TGTGCCAGCAGCGTAGACAGGGGAGGCGAGCAGTACTTC. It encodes CASSVDRGGEQYF.

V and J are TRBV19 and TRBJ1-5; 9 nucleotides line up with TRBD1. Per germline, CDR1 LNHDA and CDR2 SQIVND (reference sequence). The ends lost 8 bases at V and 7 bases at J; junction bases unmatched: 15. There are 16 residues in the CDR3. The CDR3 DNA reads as TGTGCCAGTGACGTTCCGGGACAGGGTTCAGGACAGCCCCAGCATTTT. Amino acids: CASDVPGQGSGQPQHF.

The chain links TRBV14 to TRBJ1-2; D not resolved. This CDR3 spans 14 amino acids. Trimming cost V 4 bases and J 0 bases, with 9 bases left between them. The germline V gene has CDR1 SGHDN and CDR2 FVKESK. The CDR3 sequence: CASSLSVANYGYTF. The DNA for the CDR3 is TGTGCCAGCAGCCTATCCGTGGCTAACTATGGCTACACCTTC.

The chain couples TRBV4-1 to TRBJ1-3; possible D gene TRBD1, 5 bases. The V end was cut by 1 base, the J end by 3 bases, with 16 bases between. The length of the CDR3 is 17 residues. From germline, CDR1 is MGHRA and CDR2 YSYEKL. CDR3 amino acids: CASSQGMTVGVGNTIYF. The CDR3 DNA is TGCGCCAGCAGCCAAGGAATGACGGTAGGGGTTGGAAACACCATATATTTT.

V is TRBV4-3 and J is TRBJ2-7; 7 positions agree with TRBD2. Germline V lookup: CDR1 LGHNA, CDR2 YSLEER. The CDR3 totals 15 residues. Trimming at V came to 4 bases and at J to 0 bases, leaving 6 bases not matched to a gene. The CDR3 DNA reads TGCGCCAGCAGCCTGGCGGCGGGGGTCTCCTACGAGCAGTACTTC. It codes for CASSLAAGVSYEQYF.

The CDR3 DNA sequence: TGTGCCAGCAGTTTACGATGGGGGTTGCTGTTTTTT. It encodes CASSLRWGLLFF. V and J are TRBV27 and TRBJ2-2, with D perhaps matching TRBD1 or TRBD2 (5 bases each). The CDR3 has 12 residues. CDR1 MNHEY and CDR2 SMNVEV come from the germline V gene (reference sequence). The V and J ends lost 2 bases and 13 bases respectively, with 11 bases between them.

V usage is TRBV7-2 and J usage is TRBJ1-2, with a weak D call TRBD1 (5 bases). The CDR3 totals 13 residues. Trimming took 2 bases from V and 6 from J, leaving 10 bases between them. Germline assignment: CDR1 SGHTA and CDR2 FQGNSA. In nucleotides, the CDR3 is TGTGCCAGCAGCTTATACGGGGCGCATGGCTACACCTTC. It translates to CASSLYGAHGYTF.